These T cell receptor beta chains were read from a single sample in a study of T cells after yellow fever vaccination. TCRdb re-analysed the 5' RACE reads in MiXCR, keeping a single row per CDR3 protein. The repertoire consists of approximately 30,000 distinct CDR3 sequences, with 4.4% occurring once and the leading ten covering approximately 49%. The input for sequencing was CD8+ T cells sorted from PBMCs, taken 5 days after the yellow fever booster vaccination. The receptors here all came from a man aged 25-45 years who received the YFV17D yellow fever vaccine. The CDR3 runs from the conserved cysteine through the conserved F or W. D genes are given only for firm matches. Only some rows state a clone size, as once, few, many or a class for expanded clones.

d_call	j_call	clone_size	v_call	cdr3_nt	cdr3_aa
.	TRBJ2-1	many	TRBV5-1	TGCGCCAGCAGCCCAGGTTCATCCTACCTAAATGAGCAGTTCTTC	CASSPGSSYLNEQFF
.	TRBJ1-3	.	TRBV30	TGTGCCTGCCTGGGACACCCGAGCTCTGGAAACACCATATATTTT	CACLGHPSSGNTIYF
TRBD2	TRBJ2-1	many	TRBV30	TGTGCCTGGAGTGGGACTGGGACTAGCGTAACCTATGAGCAGTTCTTC	CAWSGTGTSVTYEQFF
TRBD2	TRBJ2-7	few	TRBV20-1	TGCAGTGCTACTGGGACTAGCGGAGGCCCCCCCGGACAGTACTTC	CSATGTSGGPPGQYF
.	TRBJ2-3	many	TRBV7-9	TGTGCCAGCAGCTTAGGAGGGACTAGCACAGATACGCAGTATTTT	CASSLGGTSTDTQYF
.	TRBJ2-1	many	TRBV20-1	TGCAGTGCTAGAGAAGGGGACAATGAGCAGTTCTTC	CSAREGDNEQFF
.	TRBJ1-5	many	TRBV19	TGTGCCAGTAGTATCTACAGTTTAAATCAGCCCCAGCATTTT	CASSIYSLNQPQHF
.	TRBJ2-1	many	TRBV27	TGTGCCAGCAGCCCGGACAGTGGCGGTGAGCAGTTCTTC	CASSPDSGGEQFF
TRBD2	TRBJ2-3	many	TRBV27	TGTGCCAGCACCACGGCGGGGGAAAGCACAGATACGCAGTATTTT	CASTTAGESTDTQYF
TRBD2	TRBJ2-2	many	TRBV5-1	TGCGCCAGCAGCATACGACTAGCGGGAGGGCTAGGGGAGCTGTTTTTT	CASSIRLAGGLGELFF
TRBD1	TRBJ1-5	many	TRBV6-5	TGTGCCAGCAGTATGACAGGGGTTGGGCAGCCCCAGCATTTT	CASSMTGVGQPQHF
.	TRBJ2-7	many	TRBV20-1	TGCAGTGCTAGCGACAGGCGTACCTACGAGCAGTACTTC	CSASDRRTYEQYF
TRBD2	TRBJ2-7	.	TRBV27	TGTGCCAGCAGCCTTGGGACTAGCGGGGTGTACGAGCAGTACTTC	CASSLGTSGVYEQYF
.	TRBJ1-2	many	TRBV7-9	TGTGCCAGCAGCTCCGGGACGGATAACTATGGCTACACCTTC	CASSSGTDNYGYTF
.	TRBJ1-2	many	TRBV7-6	TGTGCCAGCAGCCCTAGCGCGGCGGATTCCTATGGCTACACCTTC	CASSPSAADSYGYTF
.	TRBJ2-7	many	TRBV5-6	TGTGCCAGCACCCTAACGACAGAACTCGACCTTGGGCAGTACTTC	CASTLTTELDLGQYF
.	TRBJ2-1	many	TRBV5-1	TGCGCCAGCAGCCTGGAGGTAAATGAGCAGTTCTTC	CASSLEVNEQFF
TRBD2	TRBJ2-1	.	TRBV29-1	TGCAGCGTTGAGCCTAGCGGGAGGTATGAGCAGTTCTTC	CSVEPSGRYEQFF
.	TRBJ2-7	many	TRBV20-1	TGCAGTGCGCGGGGACTGCCCCAATCCTACGAGCAGTACTTC	CSARGLPQSYEQYF
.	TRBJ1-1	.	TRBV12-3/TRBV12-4	TGTGCCAGCAGTTTAAATACTGGGATCACTGAAGCTTTCTTT	CASSLNTGITEAFF
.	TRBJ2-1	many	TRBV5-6	TGTGCCAGCAGCCTCATCTTTGGCAATGAGCAGTTCTTC	CASSLIFGNEQFF
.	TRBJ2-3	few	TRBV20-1	TGCTGTGCTAGGGGGGTGGGGACAGAATTCACAGATACGCAGTATTTT	CCARGVGTEFTDTQYF
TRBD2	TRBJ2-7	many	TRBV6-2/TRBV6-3	TGTGCCAGCAGTTACTCGAAATCGAGCGGGAGTATCTACGAGCAGTACTTC	CASSYSKSSGSIYEQYF
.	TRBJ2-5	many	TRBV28	TGTGCCAGCAGTGACCAGGGGTTTGGAGAGACCCAGTACTTC	CASSDQGFGETQYF
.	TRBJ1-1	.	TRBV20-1	TGCTGTGCTAGAGATTGGGGCAGAAGCCCGAACACTGAAGCTTTCTTT	CCARDWGRSPNTEAFF
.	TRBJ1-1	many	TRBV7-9	TGTGCCAGCAGCTTAGTTGGGGAGCTGGCTGAAGCTTTCTTT	CASSLVGELAEAFF
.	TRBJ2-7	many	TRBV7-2	TGTGCCAGCAGCTTAGTTTGGGCGCGGGACCCCTCCTACGAGCAGTACTTC	CASSLVWARDPSYEQYF
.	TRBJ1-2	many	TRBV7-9	TGTGCCAGCAGCCAGGACACATATGGAGGCGGCTACACCTTC	CASSQDTYGGGYTF
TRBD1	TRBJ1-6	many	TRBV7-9	TGTGCCAGCAGCCCATCAGGGGGCTCTTCACCCCTCCACTTT	CASSPSGGSSPLHF
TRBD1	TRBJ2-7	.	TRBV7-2	TGTGCCAGCAGCGTCACAGGGGTGTCCACCTACGAGCAGTACTTC	CASSVTGVSTYEQYF
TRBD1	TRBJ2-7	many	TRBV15	TGTGCCACCAGCCTAGACCGGGACAGGGGCCACGAGCAGTACTTC	CATSLDRDRGHEQYF
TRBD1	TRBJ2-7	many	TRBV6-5	TGTGCCAGCAGCCCGGGACAGTCGGTAAAGCAGTACTTC	CASSPGQSVKQYF
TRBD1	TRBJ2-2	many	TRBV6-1	TGTGCCAGCACCAGGACAGGGGGTACCACCGGGGAGCTGTTTTTT	CASTRTGGTTGELFF
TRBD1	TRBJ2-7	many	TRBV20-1	TGCAGTGCTAGCCAGGGGGCGACGAACGAGCAGTACTTC	CSASQGATNEQYF
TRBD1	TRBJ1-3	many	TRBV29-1	TGCAGCGTCAACAGGGGTGAAGCTGGAAACACCATATATTTT	CSVNRGEAGNTIYF
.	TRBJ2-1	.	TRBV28	TGTGCCAGCAGGGCCCCGGGACCTTCCAATGAGCAGTTCTTC	CASRAPGPSNEQFF
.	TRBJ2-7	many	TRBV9	TGTGCCAGCAGCGTAGGTAGTGCCCAGCACGAGCAGTACTTC	CASSVGSAQHEQYF
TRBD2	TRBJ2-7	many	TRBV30	TGTGCCTGGAGTGTAACGGGACTAGCGCCCTACGAGCAGTACTTC	CAWSVTGLAPYEQYF
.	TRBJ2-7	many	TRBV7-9	TGTGCCAGCAGCCACGACGGGGCGGCGACCTCCTACGAGCAGTACTTC	CASSHDGAATSYEQYF
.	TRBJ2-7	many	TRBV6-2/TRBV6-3	TGTGCCAGCAGCCCGATGGGCCTCTCCTACGAGCAGTACTTC	CASSPMGLSYEQYF
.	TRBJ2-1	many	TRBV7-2	TGTGCCAACGAAGGAGCGGACCGCAACAATGAGCAGTTCTTC	CANEGADRNNEQFF
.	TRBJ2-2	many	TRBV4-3	TGCGCCAGCAGCCATCCGACTAGTCCATTCACCGGGGAGCTGTTTTTT	CASSHPTSPFTGELFF
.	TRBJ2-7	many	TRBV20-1	TGCAGTCTCGGACTACCCAATACCTACGAGCAGTACTTC	CSLGLPNTYEQYF
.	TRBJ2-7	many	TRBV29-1	TGCAGCGTAGCGGCTAACTCCTACGAGCAGTACTTC	CSVAANSYEQYF
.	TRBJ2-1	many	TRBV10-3	TGTGCCATCAGTAGGGACACCCCCTCCTACAATGAGCAGTTCTTC	CAISRDTPSYNEQFF
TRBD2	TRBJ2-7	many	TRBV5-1	TGCGCCAGCAGCTTCGCGGGAGGGGCCTCCGAGCAGTACTTC	CASSFAGGASEQYF
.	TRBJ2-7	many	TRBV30	TGTGCCTGGAGCCCGGACAGCCACAACGAGCAGTACTTC	CAWSPDSHNEQYF
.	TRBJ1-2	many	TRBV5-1	TGCGCCAGCAGCTTGGCGCGAGAGAAGTATGGCTACACCTTC	CASSLAREKYGYTF
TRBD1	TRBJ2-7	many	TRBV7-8	TGTGCCAGCAGCCCACGGGACAGGGGCTACGAGCAGTACTTC	CASSPRDRGYEQYF
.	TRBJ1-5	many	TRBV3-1	TGTGCCAGCAGCCCAGGGTATCGCAATCAGCCCCAGCATTTT	CASSPGYRNQPQHF
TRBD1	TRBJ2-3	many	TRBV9	TGTGCCAGCAGCTTCCAACCGGGACAGGGGGACGCAGATACGCAGTATTTT	CASSFQPGQGDADTQYF
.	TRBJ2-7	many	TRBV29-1	TGCAGCGTTGGAACAGGGGGGGACTACGAGCAGTACTTC	CSVGTGGDYEQYF
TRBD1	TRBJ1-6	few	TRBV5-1	TGCGCCAGCAGCTTGCCCCGTGTGGGACAGCCGTCACCCCTCCACTTT	CASSLPRVGQPSPLHF
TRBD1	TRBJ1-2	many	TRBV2	TGTGCCAGCAGGGAGGGACAGGTCTATGGCTACACCTTC	CASREGQVYGYTF